This T cell receptor (beta chain) is drawn from a study of sequential checkpoint blockade in melanoma. Turning to the study itself: Twenty-two patients had matched tumor biopsies before treatment and at week 13 after nivolumab or ipilimumab alone.

Stated treatment: randomized to nivolumab then ipilimumab (arm A) or the reverse (arm B). Looked up from germline, CDR1 is SQVTM and CDR2 is ANQGSEA. Trimming pared 3 bases from V and 4 bases from J, leaving 12 bases between. CDR3 length equals 13 residues. TCRdb's copy holds only in-frame clones and misses some; the assay was immunoSEQ multiplex PCR. The repertoire has under 15,000 clones, roughly 26% of them found once; the top ten carry 15% to 20%. This receptor was taken from a human donor with melanoma. The gene calls are TRBV29-1 and TRBJ1-2, with D perhaps TRBD1 (5 bases). Material: tumor tissue (inferred from file names), obtained from a patient given nivolumab and ipilimumab in sequence. CDR3 amino acids: CSVERDGFYGYTF. In nucleotides, the CDR3 is TGCAGCGTTGAGAGGGACGGGTTCTATGGCTACACCTTC.